This T cell receptor (beta chain) was obtained from a study of T cells in Graves' hyperthyroidism and ophthalmopathy. This clonotype has a count of ten or more. RNA transcripts yielded amplified TCR beta CDR3 regions. The primer set for the first-round RT-PCR of the TCR CDR3 was HTBI. One entry per CDR3 protein, called by TCRdb with MiXCR from the multiplex PCR reads. The sample shows 400,000 to 500,000 distinct CDR3 sequences, about 15% of them seen only once. This CDR3 is built from 16 residues. V trimming: 6 bases; J trimming: 7 bases; junction bases outside the gene matches: 8. The sample consisted of blood. This rearrangement joins TRBV12-3 or TRBV12-4 to TRBJ2-1; 14 bases are a match to TRBD2. The receptor's source is a young man with Graves' ophthalmopathy. CDR3 sequence (DNA): TGTGCCAGCAGGTTGTCCGGGACTAGCGGGAGAAATGAGCAGTTCTTC. It is translated as CASRLSGTSGRNEQFF.